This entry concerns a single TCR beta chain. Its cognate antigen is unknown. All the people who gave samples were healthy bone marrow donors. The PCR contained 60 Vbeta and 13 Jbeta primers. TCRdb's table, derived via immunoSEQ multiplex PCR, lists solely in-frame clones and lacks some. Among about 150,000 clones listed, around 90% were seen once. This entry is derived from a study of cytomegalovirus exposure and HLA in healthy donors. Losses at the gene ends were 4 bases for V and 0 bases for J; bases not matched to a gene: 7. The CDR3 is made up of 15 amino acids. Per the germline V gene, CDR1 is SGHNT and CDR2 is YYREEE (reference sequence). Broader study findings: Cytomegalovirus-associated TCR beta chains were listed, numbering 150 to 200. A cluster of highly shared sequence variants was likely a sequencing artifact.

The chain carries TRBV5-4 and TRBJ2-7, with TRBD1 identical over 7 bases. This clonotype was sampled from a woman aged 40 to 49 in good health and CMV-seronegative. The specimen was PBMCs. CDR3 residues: CASSRDSVSSYEQYF. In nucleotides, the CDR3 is TGTGCCAGCAGCAGGGACAGCGTGAGCTCCTACGAGCAGTACTTC.